This TCR beta chain comes out of a study of blood T cell repertoires in COVID-19. The overall study: COVID-19 samples collected from the United States, Italy and Spain covered acute and convalescent phases. In each case, the material was cDNA or gDNA derived from T cells, B-cell-depleted T cells, or PBMCs.

The CDR3 is made up of 14 amino acids. Losses at the gene ends were 1 base for V and 6 bases for J; bases not matched to a gene: 5. Germline V gene data show CDR1 as SEHNR and CDR2 as FQNEAQ (reference sequence). Per the original methods: Reference gene primer amplification in the assay estimated nucleated cell counts. Clones were read by immunoSEQ multiplex PCR, and TCRdb kept only the in-frame ones, dropping some. The DNA gave D and trimming, while V, J and clone size come from that table. The profile shows roughly 290,000 clones, roughly 86% of them singletons. This clonotype was obtained from a woman aged 25-40 years who had recovered from COVID-19. V usage is TRBV7-9 and J usage is TRBJ1-1; 7 bases map to TRBD1. Material: peripheral blood. CDR3 sequence (DNA): TGTGCCAGCAGCTTAGGAAAGGGGGCGGCTGAAGCTTTCTTT. Protein: CASSLGKGAAEAFF.